The 7 T cell receptor beta chains listed next were all sequenced from one sample in a study of cytomegalovirus exposure and HLA in healthy donors. The PCR used 60 Vbeta and 13 Jbeta primers. The method was immunoSEQ multiplex PCR; TCRdb's version includes in-frame clones alone and lacks a portion of them. Seen here are some 120,000 clones, around three quarters observed once, and the top ten hold approximately 4%. Material for sequencing was PBMCs. These receptors came from a man aged 25-40 years in good health and CMV-seropositive.

The chain carries TRBV28 and TRBJ2-7, with D perhaps matching TRBD2 (6 bases). V was cut by 3 bases and J by 1 base, with 16 bases left in between. The CDR3 runs 16 residues. Germline CDR1 is MDHEN and CDR2 is SYDVKM. The CDR3 region is CASSFAGTIGSYEQYF. In DNA form, the CDR3 reads TGTGCCAGCAGTTTCGCGGGGACGATAGGGTCCTACGAGCAGTACTTC.

The genes are TRBV5-1 and TRBJ2-7; 12 bases map to TRBD1. Germline CDR1 reads SGHRS; CDR2 reads YFSETQ. This CDR3 region has 14 residues. Losses at the gene ends were 4 bases for V and 12 bases for J; bases not matched to a gene: 11. The CDR3 sequence is CASSPGQGASSRYF. The DNA for the CDR3 is TGCGCCAGCAGCCCGGGACAGGGGGCGTCCAGCCGGTACTTC.

Turning to this clone: One end of the junction fails to match germline, which may point to a read error. The chain uses TRBV7-7 and TRBJ2-1; 11 bases map to TRBD1. The CDR3 runs 14 residues. Germline CDR1 reads SSHAT; CDR2 reads FNYEAQ (reference sequence). CDR3 in amino acids: CASSRDRGDNEQFF. The CDR3 coding sequence is TGTGCTAGCAGCCGGGACAGGGGGGACAATGAGCAGTTCTTC.

J is TRBJ2-5 and V is TRBV2; D might be TRBD1 (7 bases). Between the trimmed V and J ends, which lost 4 bases and 4 bases, there was a span of 13 bases. Germline-derived CDR1 and CDR2 are SNHLY and FYNNEI. CDR3 size: 14 residues. Here the CDR3 reads CASSVRRGPETQYF. Written as DNA, the CDR3 is TGTGCCAGCAGTGTCAGGAGGGGGCCAGAGACCCAGTACTTC. Full variable domain (missing parts from reference TRBV2 and TRBJ2-5): EPEVTQTPSHQVTQMGQEVILRCVPISNHLYFYWYRQILGQKVEFLVSFYNNEISEKSEIFDDQFSVERPDGSNFTLKIRSTKLEDSAMYFCASSVRRGPETQYFGPGTRLLVL.

The chain uses TRBV30 and TRBJ2-7, with 8 bases that match TRBD2. V lost 4 bases to trimming and J lost 6 bases; unmatched junction nucleotides: 14. The CDR3 is 15 residues long. Germline V gives CDR1 GTSNPN, CDR2 SVGIG (reference sequence). As DNA, the CDR3 is TGTGCCTGGACCCTCTCCGGGACTAGTCGGCGCGAGCAGTACTTC. The encoded protein is CAWTLSGTSRREQYF. Full variable domain (outside the CDR3, taken from reference TRBV30 and TRBJ2-7): SQTIHQWPATLVQPVGSPLSLECTVEGTSNPNLYWYRQAAGRGLQLLFYSVGIGQISSEVPQNLSASRPQDRQFILSSKKLLLSDSGFYLCAWTLSGTSRREQYFGPGTRLTVT.

The genes are TRBV6-5 and TRBJ2-1; TRBD1 matches 8 bases. This CDR3 spans 14 amino acids. The ends lost 0 bases at V and 9 bases at J; junction bases unmatched: 4. CDR1 and CDR2 (germline): MNHEY, SVGAGI. The CDR3 region has the DNA TGTGCCAGCAGTTACTCGACAGGGGAATTTGAGCAGTTCTTC. It is translated as CASSYSTGEFEQFF.

The CDR3 is CASSSTSVETQYF. In DNA form, the CDR3 reads TGTGCCAGCAGTTCGACTAGCGTGGAGACCCAGTACTTC. This chain links TRBV5-6 with TRBJ2-5, with 8 bases fitting TRBD2. The CDR3 is 13 residues long. V shed 5 bases, J shed 5 bases, and the junction held 5 bases outside the gene matches. Germline values: CDR1 SGHDT, CDR2 YYEEEE.